The 30 T cell receptor beta chains given below trace back to one sample, sequenced in a study of blood T cell repertoires in COVID-19. Only in-frame clones appear in the TCRdb table, and some are missing; sequencing was by immunoSEQ multiplex PCR. The profile shows about 170,000 clones, about nine tenths of them singletons. The sequencing input was peripheral blood. The receptors originated from a man between 65 and 85 years old with acute or convalescent COVID-19.

The chain uses TRBV21-1 and TRBJ1-4. TRBV21-1 is shown as a pseudogene. CDR3 length: 15 residues. The DNA for the CDR3 is TGTGCCAGCAGCAAAGTAGTACCTACGGGAGAAAAACTGTTTTTT. Residues: CASSKVVPTGEKLFF.

The chain joins TRBV9 to TRBJ2-5; 7 bases line up with TRBD2. Germline CDR1 and CDR2: SGDLS and YYNGEE. CDR3 size: 14 residues. V dropped 0 bases and J dropped 7; count of bases not matched to a gene: 6. The CDR3 DNA reads TGTGCCAGCAGCGTAGTGGGAGGGGAGGGGACCCAGTACTTC. Protein: CASSVVGGEGTQYF.

The chain joins TRBV5-1 to TRBJ1-6; D gene uncertain. CDR3 length equals 16 residues. V lost 0 bases to trimming and J lost 6 bases, with 13 bases between them. From germline, CDR1 is SGHRS and CDR2 YFSETQ. CDR3 coding DNA: TGCGCCAGCAGCTTGGTGGTCTCACCGAGTAATTCACCCCTCCACTTT. This codes for CASSLVVSPSNSPLHF. Combining the CDR3 with reference TRBV5-1 and TRBJ1-6 gives the whole variable domain KAGVTQTPRYLIKTRGQQVTLSCSPISGHRSVSWYQQTPGQGLQFLFEYFSETQRNKGNFPGRFSGRQFSNSRSEMNVSTLELGDSALYLCASSLVVSPSNSPLHFGNGTRLTVT.

The chain uses TRBV15 and TRBJ1-2; D may be TRBD1 (5 bases). Germline-derived CDR1 and CDR2 are LNHNV and YYDKDF (reference sequence). Trimming took off 3 bases at V and 4 bases at J, with 9 bases between the two ends. The CDR3 has 13 amino acids. The CDR3 protein is CATSSRQSYGYTF. The CDR3 region has the DNA TGTGCCACCAGCAGCCGACAGAGCTATGGCTACACCTTC.

This chain links TRBV27 with TRBJ1-1; tentatively, D is TRBD1 (5 bases). This CDR3 has 15 amino acids. From germline, CDR1 is MNHEY and CDR2 SMNVEV (reference sequence). The ends were cut back, 5 bases at V and 0 bases at J, with 13 bases in the middle. The CDR3 DNA follows: TGTGCCAGCAGTCCTGCCCGGGGGATGAACACTGAAGCTTTCTTT. This sequence encodes CASSPARGMNTEAFF.

This clone has a handful of counts. This chain links TRBV18 with TRBJ1-2; 9 nucleotides match TRBD1. This CDR3 has 14 residues. V shed 4 bases and J 8 bases; nucleotides not matched to a gene: 8. The germline gives CDR1 KGHSH, CDR2 LQKENI. In DNA form, the CDR3 reads TGTGCCAGCTCACGGGACAGGGAAGTAGGCGGCTACACCTTC. Translated: CASSRDREVGGYTF.

The V gene is TRBV5-4, the J gene TRBJ2-1; possible D gene TRBD2, 5 bases. This CDR3 is 12 amino acids long. The germline V and J ends were trimmed by 4 bases and 9 bases, with 11 bases remaining between them. In germline, CDR1 is SGHNT, CDR2 YYREEE (reference sequence). Here the CDR3 DNA reads TGTGCCAGCAGCACCACTAGAATTGAGCAGTTCTTC. This encodes CASSTTRIEQFF.

This rearrangement joins TRBV5-1 to TRBJ2-5; TRBD2 is a possible D gene (5 bases). Germline CDR1 and CDR2: SGHRS and YFSETQ. Trimming removed 1 base from V and 5 bases from J, with 12 bases in between. The CDR3 loop spans 14 amino acids. CDR3 bases: TGCGCCAGCAGCTTGATGGGAGTCTACGAGACCCAGTACTTC. Translation: CASSLMGVYETQYF.

The chain is built from TRBV29-1 and TRBJ2-2; 8 bases agree with TRBD1. The CDR3 sequence is 14 residues long. V shed 5 bases, J shed 5 bases, and the junction held 7 bases outside the gene matches. CDR1 is SQVTM, CDR2 ANQGSEA, per germline. The CDR3, as DNA: TGCAGCGTTCACGGGACAGGCAGAACCGGGGAGCTGTTTTTT. Its translation is CSVHGTGRTGELFF.

The V and J genes are TRBV2 and TRBJ1-4; 7 bases are a match to TRBD1. Per the germline V gene, CDR1 is SNHLY and CDR2 is FYNNEI. The CDR3 consists of 13 residues. Trimming at V came to 8 bases and at J to 8 bases, leaving 8 bases not matched to a gene. The CDR3 loop reads CASYKGAVEKLFF. DNA for the CDR3: TGTGCCAGCTATAAGGGGGCAGTAGAAAAACTGTTTTTT.

This clone is a singleton in its sample. The V and J genes are TRBV19 and TRBJ1-3; D is perhaps TRBD1 (5 bases). Germline CDR1 reads LNHDA; CDR2 reads SQIVND (reference sequence). V was pared by 10 bases and J by 5 bases, with 18 bases between. The length of the CDR3 is 14 residues. The DNA of the CDR3 is TGTGCCACCCACAGACCCGGGACTAGAAACACCATATATTTT. Its protein is CATHRPGTRNTIYF.

The chain couples TRBV14 to TRBJ2-2, with D perhaps TRBD2 (5 bases). V lost 1 base, J lost 1 base, and 13 bases lay in between. This CDR3 spans 17 amino acids. The germline CDR1 and CDR2 sequences are SGHDN and FVKESK. The CDR3 nucleotides are TGTGCCAGCAGCCAAGTGCCGGGGTACCTGAACACCGGGGAGCTGTTTTTT. It specifies CASSQVPGYLNTGELFF.

This chain joins TRBV2 and TRBJ2-3, with D possibly matching TRBD1 (5 bases). The CDR3 runs 15 residues. The V end was cut by 2 bases, the J end by 1 base, with 10 bases between. Germline lookup yields CDR1 SNHLY and CDR2 FYNNEI. CDR3 residues: CASSEQKQGTDTQYF. CDR3 bases: TGTGCCAGCAGTGAACAGAAACAGGGCACAGATACGCAGTATTTT.

The rearrangement links TRBV29-1 to TRBJ1-2; D call uncertain. The CDR3 totals 11 residues. With 4 bases removed from V and 4 bases from J, the gap between germline ends came to 7 bases. CDR1 is SQVTM and CDR2 is ANQGSEA in the germline V gene. The CDR3 region is CSVAGLYGYTF. DNA for the CDR3: TGCAGCGTTGCAGGACTCTATGGCTACACCTTC.

In DNA, the CDR3 is TGTGCCAGCAGCTCAATAACAGGGGAAGCTAACTATGGCTACACCTTC. Its protein is CASSSITGEANYGYTF. The chain couples TRBV7-9 to TRBJ1-2; 7 bases map to TRBD1. The CDR3 extends over 16 amino acids. Per germline, CDR1 SEHNR and CDR2 FQNEAQ (reference sequence). V lost 4 bases, J lost 0 bases, and 8 bases stayed unmatched. The variable domain in full, completed from reference TRBV7-9 and TRBJ1-2, reads DTGVSQNPRHKITKRGQNVTFRCDPISEHNRLYWYRQTLGQGPEFLTYFQNEAQLEKSRLLSDRFSAERPKGSFSTLEIQRTEQGDSAMYLCASSSITGEANYGYTFGSGTRLTVV.

The genes are TRBV7-8 and TRBJ2-7; D unclear. Trimming stripped 6 bases from V and 5 bases from J, with 11 bases between. The CDR3 length is 12 residues. Germline V gene sequence: CDR1 SGHVS, CDR2 FQNEAQ. The CDR3 here is CASSFSRDEQYF. CDR3 DNA sequence: TGTGCCAGCAGTTTCAGTCGTGACGAGCAGTACTTC. The complete variable domain, with remaining parts taken from reference TRBV7-8 and TRBJ2-7, reads GAGVSQSPRYKVAKRGQDVALRCDPISGHVSLFWYQQALGQGPEFLTYFQNEAQLDKSGLPSDRFFAERPEGSVSTLKIQRTQQEDSAVYLCASSFSRDEQYFGPGTRLTVT.

V gene TRBV27 combines with J gene TRBJ2-7; D possibly corresponds to TRBD2 (6 bases). The germline gives CDR1 MNHEY, CDR2 SMNVEV (reference sequence). The CDR3 spans 13 residues. V lost 2 bases, J lost 9 bases, and 14 bases lay in between. As DNA, the CDR3 is TGTGCCAGCAGTTTAAAATGGCTAGCGACGCAGTACTTC. It codes for CASSLKWLATQYF.

This clone was counted only a few times. The chain uses TRBV5-8 and TRBJ2-7; D unclear. Germline lookup yields CDR1 SGHTS and CDR2 YDEGEE. CDR3 length: 12 amino acids. V was trimmed by 0 bases and J by 4 bases, leaving 5 bases between them. The DNA of the CDR3 is TGTGCCAGCAGCTTGGACGGTTACGAGCAGTACTTC. Translation gives CASSLDGYEQYF. Full variable domain (missing parts from reference TRBV5-8 and TRBJ2-7): EAGVTQSPTHLIKTRGQQATLRCSPISGHTSVYWYQQALGLGLQFLLWYDEGEERNRGNFPPRFSGRQFPNYSSELNVNALELEDSALYLCASSLDGYEQYFGPGTRLTVT.

This chain joins TRBV5-1 and TRBJ2-3, with 10 bases lining up with TRBD1. The CDR3 loop spans 14 amino acids. In germline, CDR1 is SGHRS, CDR2 YFSETQ. Losses at the gene ends were 4 bases for V and 3 bases for J; bases not matched to a gene: 2. The CDR3 loop is CASSMDRGTDTQYF. DNA for the CDR3: TGCGCCAGCAGCATGGACAGGGGGACAGATACGCAGTATTTT. Full variable domain (missing parts from reference TRBV5-1 and TRBJ2-3): KAGVTQTPRYLIKTRGQQVTLSCSPISGHRSVSWYQQTPGQGLQFLFEYFSETQRNKGNFPGRFSGRQFSNSRSEMNVSTLELGDSALYLCASSMDRGTDTQYFGPGTRLTVL.

This chain uses TRBV7-9 with TRBJ1-1; D gene ambiguous. CDR3 length: 16 amino acids. The germline gives CDR1 SEHNR, CDR2 FQNEAQ (reference sequence). V was pared by 5 bases and J by 1 base, with 17 bases between. Written as DNA, the CDR3 is TGTGCCAGCAGCACCACGCCGGACTGGACGAACACTGAAGCTTTCTTT. Its protein product is CASSTTPDWTNTEAFF.

V usage is TRBV5-5 and J usage is TRBJ2-1, with TRBD2 matching over 8 bases. V lost 4 bases, J lost 3 bases, and 9 bases stayed unmatched. CDR1 is SGHKS, CDR2 YYEKEE, per germline (reference sequence). The CDR3 has 16 amino acids. Written as DNA, the CDR3 is TGTGCCAGCAGCCTCGCCAGGGCGGGAGGCTACAATGAGCAGTTCTTC. This encodes CASSLARAGGYNEQFF.

The chain recombines TRBV7-2 with TRBJ2-7; 12 bases line up with TRBD1. The CDR3 has 16 residues. CDR1 is SGHTA, CDR2 FQGNSA, per germline. V shed 7 bases and J 5 bases; nucleotides not matched to a gene: 12. CDR3: CASIPSGQGALDEQYF. Written as DNA, the CDR3 is TGTGCCAGCATCCCCTCGGGACAGGGGGCGCTCGACGAGCAGTACTTC.

The chain uses TRBV21-1 and TRBJ2-1; the table's D call, TRBD2, has no DNA check behind it. TRBV21-1 is shown as a pseudogene. The CDR3 is 16 amino acids. DNA of the CDR3: TGTGCCAGCAGCAACGGGTGCGGCGCCTCCTACAATGAGCAGTTCTTC. Protein product: CASSNGCGASYNEQFF.

CDR3 bases: TGTGCCAGCAGCGAGACAGGGGTTTATAACTATGGCTACACCTTC. It is translated as CASSETGVYNYGYTF. The chain couples TRBV7-6 to TRBJ1-2, with 8 bases identical to TRBD1. The CDR3 covers 15 residues. Looked up from germline, CDR1 is SGHVS and CDR2 is FNYEAQ. The J segment lost 1 base and the V segment lost 5 bases, leaving 6 bases of the junction unmatched.

This chain uses TRBV4-2 with TRBJ2-4, with 10 bases aligning to TRBD1. J was trimmed by 9 bases and V by 1 base; bases with no gene match: 3. Germline CDR1 and CDR2: LGHNA and YNFKEQ. The CDR3 length is 14 residues. This CDR3 reads CASSQGDRGGIQYF. The DNA of the CDR3 is TGTGCCAGCAGCCAAGGGGACAGGGGTGGCATTCAGTACTTC.

The rearrangement links TRBV5-1 to TRBJ2-3; 10 nucleotides agree with TRBD2. Germline CDR1 is SGHRS and CDR2 is YFSETQ. This CDR3 region has 14 residues. J gave up 3 bases and V 3 bases, and 1 base lay outside the gene matches. CDR3 sequence reads: CASSWGLATDTQYF. The DNA of the CDR3 is TGCGCCAGCAGCTGGGGACTAGCGACAGATACGCAGTATTTT. The full variable domain, completed using reference TRBV5-1 and TRBJ2-3, is KAGVTQTPRYLIKTRGQQVTLSCSPISGHRSVSWYQQTPGQGLQFLFEYFSETQRNKGNFPGRFSGRQFSNSRSEMNVSTLELGDSALYLCASSWGLATDTQYFGPGTRLTVL.

The CDR3 sequence is CASSSTVNEQFF. In nucleotides, the CDR3 is TGTGCCAGCAGTTCGACAGTCAATGAGCAGTTCTTC. The genes are TRBV28 and TRBJ2-1; D is perhaps TRBD1 (5 bases). The ends were cut back, 4 bases at V and 6 bases at J, with 7 bases in the middle. Germline CDR1 MDHEN, CDR2 SYDVKM. The CDR3 has 12 residues.

In DNA form, the CDR3 reads TGTGCCAGCAGCCCCCGACAGGGGGTGAGCGGTGAGCAGTTCTTC. This sequence encodes CASSPRQGVSGEQFF. The V call is TRBV11-2, the J call TRBJ2-1, with 9 bases identical to TRBD1. The CDR3 has 15 residues. The junction had 11 bases not matched to a gene; V was cut back by 5 bases and J by 9 bases. Germline V gives CDR1 SGHAT, CDR2 FQNNGV.

The chain carries TRBV18 and TRBJ2-2; 9 bases are shared with TRBD1. Unmatched junction bases numbered 6, after V lost 3 bases and J lost 4 bases. Germline V gene data show CDR1 as KGHSH and CDR2 as LQKENI. CDR3 length equals 16 residues. The CDR3 nucleotides read TGTGCCAGCTCACCGGGACAGGGAAGCTTCACCGGGGAGCTGTTTTTT. As protein: CASSPGQGSFTGELFF.

The chain is built from TRBV6-5 and TRBJ1-5; TRBD1 agrees at 7 bases. Looked up from germline, CDR1 is MNHEY and CDR2 is SVGAGI. V lost 7 bases and J lost 0; bases outside the gene matches: 3. This CDR3 comprises 14 residues. The CDR3 nucleotides are TGTGCCAGCAAAGGACAGGCTAGCAATCAGCCCCAGCATTTT. Its translation: CASKGQASNQPQHF.